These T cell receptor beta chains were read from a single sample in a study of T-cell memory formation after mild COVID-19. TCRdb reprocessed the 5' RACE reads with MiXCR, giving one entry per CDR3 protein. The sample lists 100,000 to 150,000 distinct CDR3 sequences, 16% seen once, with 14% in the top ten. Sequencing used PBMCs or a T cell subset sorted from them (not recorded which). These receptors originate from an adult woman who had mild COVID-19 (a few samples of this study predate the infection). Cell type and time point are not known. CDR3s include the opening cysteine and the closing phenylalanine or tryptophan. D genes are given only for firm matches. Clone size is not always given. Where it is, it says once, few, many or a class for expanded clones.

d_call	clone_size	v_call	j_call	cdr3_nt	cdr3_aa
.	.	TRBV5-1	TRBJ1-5	TGCGCCAGCAGCAAGGACAGCGAGAATCAGCCCCAGCATTTT	CASSKDSENQPQHF
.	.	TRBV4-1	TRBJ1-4	TGCGCCAGCAGCCAAGAAGTCGGGGTGCCTAATGAAAAACTGTTTTTT	CASSQEVGVPNEKLFF
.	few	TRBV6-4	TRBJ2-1	TGTGCCAGCAGTGACGGCGGGGCCTCCTACAATGAGCAGTTCTTC	CASSDGGASYNEQFF
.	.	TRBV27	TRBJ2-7	TGTGCCAGCAGTCCAATCGACAGGTACTACGAGCAGTACTTC	CASSPIDRYYEQYF
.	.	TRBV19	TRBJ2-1	TGTGCCAGTAGTATAGATCTACGGTATAATGAGCAGTTCTTC	CASSIDLRYNEQFF
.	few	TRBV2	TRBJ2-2	TGTGCCAGCAAGGTTCAGGATACGAACACCGGGGAGCTGTTTTTT	CASKVQDTNTGELFF
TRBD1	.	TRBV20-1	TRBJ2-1	TGCAGTGCTTCGCATTTCCGACAGGGGGCATTAGGGGAGCAGTTCTTC	CSASHFRQGALGEQFF
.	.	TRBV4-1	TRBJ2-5	TGCGCCAGCAGCCAAGTGTACGAGTTCGGGGCCCAGTACTTC	CASSQVYEFGAQYF
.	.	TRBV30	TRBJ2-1	TGTGCCTGGGAAGTTCAGGTTTACAATGAGCAGTTCTTC	CAWEVQVYNEQFF
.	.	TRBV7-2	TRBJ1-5	TGTGCCAGCAGCGTCCGGGGCAATCAGCCCCAGCATTTT	CASSVRGNQPQHF
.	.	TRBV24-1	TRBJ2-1	TGTGCCACCAGTGATTTAAAGGCGGGCATTTTCGTCAATGAGCAGTTCTTC	CATSDLKAGIFVNEQFF
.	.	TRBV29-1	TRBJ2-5	TGCAGCGTTGAAGATCCTCCAGAAGAGACCCAGTACTTC	CSVEDPPEETQYF
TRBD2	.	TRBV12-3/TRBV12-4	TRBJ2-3	TGTGCCAGCAGTTTAGGGAGCGGGAGTGCAGATACGCAGTATTTT	CASSLGSGSADTQYF
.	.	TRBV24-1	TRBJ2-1	TGTGCCACCAGTGATGTACAGACCGAGCAGTTCTTC	CATSDVQTEQFF
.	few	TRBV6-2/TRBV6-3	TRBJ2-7	TGTGCCAGCACCTCCTCGGGAGCTCTATACTCCTACGAGCAGTACTTC	CASTSSGALYSYEQYF
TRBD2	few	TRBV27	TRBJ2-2	TGTGCCAGCAGTATGCCGGGACTAGCGGGAGGAGGGACCGGGGAGCTGTTTTTT	CASSMPGLAGGGTGELFF
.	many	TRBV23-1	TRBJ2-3	TGCGCCAGCAGTCAATCGGGGAGTAATGCAGATACGCAGTATTTT	CASSQSGSNADTQYF
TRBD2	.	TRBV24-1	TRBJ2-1	TGTGCCACGCGCGGGGGGTCCTCGGATGAGCAGTTCTTC	CATRGGSSDEQFF
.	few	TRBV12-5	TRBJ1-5	TGTGCTAGTGGTTTGGTAAGAAGACAGGATCATTATAGCAATCAGCCCCAGCATTTT	CASGLVRRQDHYSNQPQHF
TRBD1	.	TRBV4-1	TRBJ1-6	TGCGCCAGCAGCCCCGGACAGGGTAAACCCCTCCACTTT	CASSPGQGKPLHF
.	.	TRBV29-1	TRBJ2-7	TGCAGCGCGACAGGGGAGGGCTACGAGCAGTACTTC	CSATGEGYEQYF
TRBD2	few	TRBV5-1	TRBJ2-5	TGCGCCAGCAGCCAAAAGCGGGGTGAAGAGACCCAGTACTTC	CASSQKRGEETQYF
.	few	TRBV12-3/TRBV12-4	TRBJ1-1	TGTGCCAGCAGTGGCCGAATGAACACTGAAGCTTTCTTT	CASSGRMNTEAFF
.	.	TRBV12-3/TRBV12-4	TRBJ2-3	TGTGCCAGCAGTTTGTCAGAGAGGACAGATACGCAGTATTTT	CASSLSERTDTQYF
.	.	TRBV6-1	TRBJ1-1	TGTGCCAGCAGTGCCGGGAAGCTCCACCTCATGAACACTGAAGCTTTCTTT	CASSAGKLHLMNTEAFF
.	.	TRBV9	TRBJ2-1	TGTGCCAGCAGCGTAACCCCCGGGACTCAGGAGCAGTTCTTC	CASSVTPGTQEQFF
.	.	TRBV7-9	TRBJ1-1	TGTGCCAGCACCCTAGGGGGGCTTGAAGCTTTCTTT	CASTLGGLEAFF
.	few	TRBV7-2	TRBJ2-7	TGTGCCAGCAGCCCTACTACACTACCGTACGAGCAGTACTTC	CASSPTTLPYEQYF
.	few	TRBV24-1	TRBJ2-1	TGTGCCACCAGTGATTTCGTGACAGGGGTAGCGGGAGTCTCCTACAATGAGCAGTTCTTC	CATSDFVTGVAGVSYNEQFF
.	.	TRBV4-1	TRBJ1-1	TGCGCCAGCAGCCAATCCACGCAGCCCGAAGCTTTCTTT	CASSQSTQPEAFF
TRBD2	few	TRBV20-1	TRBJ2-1	TGCAGTGCTAGAGGTCCGGCTAGCGGGATCTTGAATGAGCAGTTCTTC	CSARGPASGILNEQFF
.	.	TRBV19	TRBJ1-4	TGTGCCAGTAGTATGGGTCGCGGGACTAATGAAAAACTGTTTTTT	CASSMGRGTNEKLFF
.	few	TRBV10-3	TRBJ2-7	TGTGCCACCAGGGACACAGGTACCCCCTACGAGCAGTACTTC	CATRDTGTPYEQYF
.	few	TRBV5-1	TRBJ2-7	TGCGCCAGCAGCTCTCGACACTCGACCTACGAGCAGTACTTC	CASSSRHSTYEQYF
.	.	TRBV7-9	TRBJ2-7	TGTGCCAGCAGCTTGGCAGGACGATACGAGCAGTACTTC	CASSLAGRYEQYF
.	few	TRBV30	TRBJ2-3	TGTGCCTGGAGCGAAGGAGGGAGAACAGATACGCAGTATTTT	CAWSEGGRTDTQYF
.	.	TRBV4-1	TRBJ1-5	TGCGCCAGCAGCCCAGAACGGGAAGGGACCGGAGCGCTGCCCCAGCATTTT	CASSPEREGTGALPQHF
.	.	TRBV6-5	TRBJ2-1	TGTGCCAGCAGTTACGCGAGCTCCAGCGGTGAGCAGTTCTTC	CASSYASSSGEQFF
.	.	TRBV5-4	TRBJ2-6	TGTGCCAGCAGCACCGATAGGTTTTGGTCATCTGGGGCCAACGTCCTGACTTTC	CASSTDRFWSSGANVLTF
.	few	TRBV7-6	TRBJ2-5	TGTGCCAGCAGCTTAGGAGTCAGGGAGGATGGCGGGACCCAGTACTTC	CASSLGVREDGGTQYF
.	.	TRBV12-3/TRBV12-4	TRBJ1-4	TGTGCCAGCAGTCCAAGGGGACCCTTGCCTTCTAATGAAAAACTGTTTTTT	CASSPRGPLPSNEKLFF
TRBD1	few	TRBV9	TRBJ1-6	TGTGCCAGCAGCGAGGGGACAGGGGAAAATTCACCCCTCCACTTT	CASSEGTGENSPLHF
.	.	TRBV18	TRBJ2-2	TGTGCCAGCTCTCAAACGCCGGCGAGCACCGGGGAGCTGTTTTTT	CASSQTPASTGELFF
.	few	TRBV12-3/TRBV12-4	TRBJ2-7	TGTGCCAGCAGTCCACAATCCTACGAGCAGTACTTC	CASSPQSYEQYF
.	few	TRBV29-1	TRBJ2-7	TGCAGCGTGGCCCCCCTAGACACCTCCTACGAGCAGTACTTC	CSVAPLDTSYEQYF
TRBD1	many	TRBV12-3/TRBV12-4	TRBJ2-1	TGTGCCAGCAGTTTATGGGACAGCCTATGGTCCAATGAGCAGTTCTTC	CASSLWDSLWSNEQFF
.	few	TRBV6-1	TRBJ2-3	TGTGCCAGCAGTGAAGCCCTACAGGGAGCTACGCAGTATTTT	CASSEALQGATQYF
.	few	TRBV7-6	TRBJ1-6	TGTGCCTCAAGGGGTCGCGGTTATAATTCACCCCTCCACTTT	CASRGRGYNSPLHF
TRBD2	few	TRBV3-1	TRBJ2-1	TGTGCCAGCAGCCGTAACCTAGCGGGAGGGAACTACAATGAGCAGTTCTTC	CASSRNLAGGNYNEQFF
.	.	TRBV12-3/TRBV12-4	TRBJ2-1	TGTGCCAGCAGTTTAGCTAGCGTAACCTACAATGAGCAGTTCTTC	CASSLASVTYNEQFF
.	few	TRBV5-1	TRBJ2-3	TGCGCCAGCAGCCGAACCGGGACGAGCACAGATACGCAGTATTTT	CASSRTGTSTDTQYF
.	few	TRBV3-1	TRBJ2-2	TGTGCCAGCAGCCAAGGTTTAGGAAGCGGACAGAACACCGGGGAGCTGTTTTTT	CASSQGLGSGQNTGELFF
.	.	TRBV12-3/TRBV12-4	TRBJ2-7	TGTGCCAGCAGTTTGATAGGAAATTACGAGCAGTACTTC	CASSLIGNYEQYF
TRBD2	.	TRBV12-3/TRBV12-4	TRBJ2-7	TGTGCCAGCAGCCGACTAGCGCTCACCTACGAGCAGTACTTC	CASSRLALTYEQYF
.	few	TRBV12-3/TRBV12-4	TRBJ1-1	TGTGCCAGCAGACGAGGCCAGGGGCGAGAAGCTTTCTTT	CASRRGQGREAFF